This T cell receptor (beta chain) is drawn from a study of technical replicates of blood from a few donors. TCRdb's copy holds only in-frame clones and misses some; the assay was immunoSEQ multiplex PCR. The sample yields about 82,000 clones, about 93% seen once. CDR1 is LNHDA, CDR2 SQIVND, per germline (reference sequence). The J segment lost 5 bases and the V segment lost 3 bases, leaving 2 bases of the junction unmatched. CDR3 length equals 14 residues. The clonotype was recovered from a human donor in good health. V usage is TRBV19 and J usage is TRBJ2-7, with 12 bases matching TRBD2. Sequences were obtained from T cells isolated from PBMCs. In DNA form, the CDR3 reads TGTGCCAGTAGTATCCTAGCGGGAGGGCACGAGCAGTACTTC. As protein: CASSILAGGHEQYF.